One TCR beta chain is described in this entry. The antigen is undetermined. The data belong to a study of T cell responses to AZD1222 COVID-19 vaccine. Broader study findings: Vaccination with two AZD1222 doses was followed by a rise in Spike-specific TCR breadth and depth. Mostly white British, mostly female donors; authors suggested clonal diversity may be underestimated. It was only a handful of AZD1222 recipients who were seropositive at baseline.

Assay: immunoSEQ multiplex PCR; the TCRdb copy retains only in-frame clones and omits some. The sample has some 130,000 clones, roughly 92% seen once. The CDR3 runs to 21 residues. CDR1 is GTSNPN, CDR2 SVGIG, per germline (reference sequence). With 1 base removed from V and 0 bases from J, the gap between germline ends came to 25 bases. The clonotype was recovered from an adult who received the AZD1222 COVID-19 vaccine. Here the sequenced sample was peripheral blood, taken 28 days after the second AZD1222 dose. The V and J genes are TRBV30 and TRBJ1-6; D unresolved. CDR3 sequence reads: CAWSAFKGFQSTGSYNSPLHF. CDR3 bases: TGTGCCTGGAGTGCATTCAAGGGCTTCCAGTCCACGGGCTCCTATAATTCACCCCTCCACTTT.